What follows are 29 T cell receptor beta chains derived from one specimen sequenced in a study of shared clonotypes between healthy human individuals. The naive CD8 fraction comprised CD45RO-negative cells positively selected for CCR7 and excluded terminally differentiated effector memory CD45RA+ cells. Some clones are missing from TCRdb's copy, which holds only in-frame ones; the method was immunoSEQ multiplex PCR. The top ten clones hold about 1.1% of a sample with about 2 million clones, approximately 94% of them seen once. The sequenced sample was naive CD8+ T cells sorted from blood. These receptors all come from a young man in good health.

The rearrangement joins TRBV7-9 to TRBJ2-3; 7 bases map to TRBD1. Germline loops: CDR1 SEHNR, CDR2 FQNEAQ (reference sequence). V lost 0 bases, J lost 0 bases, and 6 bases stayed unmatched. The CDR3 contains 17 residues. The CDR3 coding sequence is TGTGCCAGCAGCTTAGCGCAGGGGGTTACTAGCACAGATACGCAGTATTTT. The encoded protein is CASSLAQGVTSTDTQYF.

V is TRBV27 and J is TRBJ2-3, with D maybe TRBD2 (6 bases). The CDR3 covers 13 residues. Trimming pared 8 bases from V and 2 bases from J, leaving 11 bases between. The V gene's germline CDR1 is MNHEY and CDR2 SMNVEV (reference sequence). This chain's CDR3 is CASSVAATDTQYF. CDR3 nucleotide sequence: TGTGCCAGCTCGGTAGCGGCCACAGATACGCAGTATTTT.

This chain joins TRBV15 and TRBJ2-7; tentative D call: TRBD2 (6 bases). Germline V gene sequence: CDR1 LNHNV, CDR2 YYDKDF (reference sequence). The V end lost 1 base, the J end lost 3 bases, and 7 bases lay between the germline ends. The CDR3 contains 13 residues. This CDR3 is CATSRGRGYEQYF. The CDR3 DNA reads TGTGCCACCAGCAGAGGGAGGGGCTACGAGCAGTACTTC.

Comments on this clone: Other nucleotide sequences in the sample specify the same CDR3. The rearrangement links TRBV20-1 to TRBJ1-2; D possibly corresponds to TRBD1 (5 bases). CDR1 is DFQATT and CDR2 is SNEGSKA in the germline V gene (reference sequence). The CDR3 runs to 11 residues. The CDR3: CSVRGSYGYTF. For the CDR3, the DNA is TGCAGCGTCCGGGGGTCCTATGGCTACACCTTC.

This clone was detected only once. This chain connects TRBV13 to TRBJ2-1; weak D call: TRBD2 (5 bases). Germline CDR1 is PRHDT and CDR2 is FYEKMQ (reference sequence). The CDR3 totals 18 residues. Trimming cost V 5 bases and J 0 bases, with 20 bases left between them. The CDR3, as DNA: TGTGCCAGCAGCCTAGAGGGTGGGCCTCGAAGCTCCTACAATGAGCAGTTCTTC. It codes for CASSLEGGPRSSYNEQFF.

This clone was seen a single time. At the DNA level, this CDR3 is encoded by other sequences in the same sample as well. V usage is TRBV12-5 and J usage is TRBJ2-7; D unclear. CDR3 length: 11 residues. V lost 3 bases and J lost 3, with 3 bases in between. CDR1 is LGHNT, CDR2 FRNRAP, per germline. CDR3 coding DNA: TGTGCTAGTGGTTTAGGCTACGAGCAGTACTTC. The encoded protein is CASGLGYEQYF.

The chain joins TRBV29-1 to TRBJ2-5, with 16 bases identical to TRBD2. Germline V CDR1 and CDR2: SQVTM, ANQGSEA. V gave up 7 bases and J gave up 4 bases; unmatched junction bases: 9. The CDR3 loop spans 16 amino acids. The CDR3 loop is CSGMGLAGGQVETQYF. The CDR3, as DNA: TGCAGCGGGATGGGACTAGCGGGGGGGCAGGTAGAGACCCAGTACTTC.

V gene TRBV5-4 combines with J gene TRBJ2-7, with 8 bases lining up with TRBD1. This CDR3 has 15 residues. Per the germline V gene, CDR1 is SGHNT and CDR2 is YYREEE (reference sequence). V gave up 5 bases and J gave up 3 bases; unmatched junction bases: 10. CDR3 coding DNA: TGTGCCAGCAGTTACGGACAGGGCGGGCTCTACGAGCAGTACTTC. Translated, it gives CASSYGQGGLYEQYF.

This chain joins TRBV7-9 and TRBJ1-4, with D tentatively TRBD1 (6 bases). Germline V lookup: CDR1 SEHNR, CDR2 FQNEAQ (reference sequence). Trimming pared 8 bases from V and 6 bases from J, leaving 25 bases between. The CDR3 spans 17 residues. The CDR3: CASSPPRGERRYEKLFF. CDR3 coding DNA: TGTGCCAGCTCCCCCCCTAGGGGGGAGAGGAGATATGAAAAACTGTTTTTT.

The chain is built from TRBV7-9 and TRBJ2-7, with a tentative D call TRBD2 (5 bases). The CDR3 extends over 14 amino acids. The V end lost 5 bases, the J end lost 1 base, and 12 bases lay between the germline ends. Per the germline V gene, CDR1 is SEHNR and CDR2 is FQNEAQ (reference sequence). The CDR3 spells CASSIRGGSYEQYF. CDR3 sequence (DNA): TGTGCCAGCAGCATCCGCGGAGGATCCTACGAGCAGTACTTC. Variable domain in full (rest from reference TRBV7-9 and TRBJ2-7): DTGVSQNPRHKITKRGQNVTFRCDPISEHNRLYWYRQTLGQGPEFLTYFQNEAQLEKSRLLSDRFSAERPKGSFSTLEIQRTEQGDSAMYLCASSIRGGSYEQYFGPGTRLTVT.

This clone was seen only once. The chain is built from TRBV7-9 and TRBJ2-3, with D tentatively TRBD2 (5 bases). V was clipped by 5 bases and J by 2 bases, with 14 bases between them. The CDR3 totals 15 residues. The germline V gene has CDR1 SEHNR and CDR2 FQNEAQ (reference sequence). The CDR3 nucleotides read TGTGCCAGCAGCCCTAACGTGGGAGTCACAGATACGCAGTATTTT. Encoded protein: CASSPNVGVTDTQYF.

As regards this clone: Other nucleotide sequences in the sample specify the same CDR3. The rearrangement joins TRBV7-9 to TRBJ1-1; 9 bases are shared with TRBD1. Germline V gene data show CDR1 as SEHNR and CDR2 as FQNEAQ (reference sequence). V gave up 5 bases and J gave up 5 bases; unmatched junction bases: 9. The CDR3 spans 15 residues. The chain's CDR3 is CASSLLGQGGTEAFF. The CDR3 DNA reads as TGTGCCAGCAGCCTACTGGGACAGGGTGGGACTGAAGCTTTCTTT.

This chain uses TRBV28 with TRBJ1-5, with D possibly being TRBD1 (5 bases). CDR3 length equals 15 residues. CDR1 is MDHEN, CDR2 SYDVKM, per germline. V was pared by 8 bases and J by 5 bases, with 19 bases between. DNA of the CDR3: TGTGCCAGCCCTCCCGGGAAAGGGGAATATCAGCCCCAGCATTTT. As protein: CASPPGKGEYQPQHF.

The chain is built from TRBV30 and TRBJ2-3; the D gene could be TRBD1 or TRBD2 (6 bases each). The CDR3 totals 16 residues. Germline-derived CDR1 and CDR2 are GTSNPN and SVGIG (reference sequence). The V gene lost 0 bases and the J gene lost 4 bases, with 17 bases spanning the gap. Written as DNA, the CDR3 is TGTGCCTGGAGTGTCGTTCTAGCAGGGGAGGCAGATACGCAGTATTTT. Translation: CAWSVVLAGEADTQYF.

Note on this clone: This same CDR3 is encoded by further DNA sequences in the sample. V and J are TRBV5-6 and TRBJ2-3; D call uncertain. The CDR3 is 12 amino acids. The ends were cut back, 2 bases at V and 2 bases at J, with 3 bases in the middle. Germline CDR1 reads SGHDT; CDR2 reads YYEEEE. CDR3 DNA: TGTGCCAGCAGCTTTATCACAGATACGCAGTATTTT. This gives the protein CASSFITDTQYF.

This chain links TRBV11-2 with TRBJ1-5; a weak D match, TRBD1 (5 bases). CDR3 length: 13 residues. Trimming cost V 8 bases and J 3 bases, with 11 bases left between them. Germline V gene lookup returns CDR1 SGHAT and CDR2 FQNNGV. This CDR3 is CASGGGVNQPQHF. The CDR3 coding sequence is TGTGCCAGCGGCGGGGGGGTCAATCAGCCCCAGCATTTT.

The CDR3 DNA reads as TGTGCCAGTAGCGGGACAGCTAGCTCTGGAAACACCATATATTTT. Translating gives CASSGTASSGNTIYF. V gene TRBV19 combines with J gene TRBJ1-3, with TRBD1 matching 7 bases. The CDR3 runs 15 residues. The junction had 5 bases not matched to a gene; V was cut back by 6 bases and J by 0 bases. In germline, CDR1 is LNHDA, CDR2 SQIVND (reference sequence).

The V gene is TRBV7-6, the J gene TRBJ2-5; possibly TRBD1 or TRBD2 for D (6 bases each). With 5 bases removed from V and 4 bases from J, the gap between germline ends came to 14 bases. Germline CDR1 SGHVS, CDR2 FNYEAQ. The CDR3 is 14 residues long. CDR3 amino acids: CASSPGAGLETQYF. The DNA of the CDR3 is TGTGCCAGCAGCCCGGGGGCAGGGTTAGAGACCCAGTACTTC.

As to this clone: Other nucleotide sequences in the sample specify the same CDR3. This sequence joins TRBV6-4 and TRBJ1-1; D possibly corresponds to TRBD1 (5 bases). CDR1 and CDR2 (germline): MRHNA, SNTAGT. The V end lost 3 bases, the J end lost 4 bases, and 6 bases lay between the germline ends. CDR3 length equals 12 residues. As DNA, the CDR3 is TGTGCCAGCAGTGATGGGGGCACTGAAGCTTTCTTT. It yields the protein CASSDGGTEAFF.

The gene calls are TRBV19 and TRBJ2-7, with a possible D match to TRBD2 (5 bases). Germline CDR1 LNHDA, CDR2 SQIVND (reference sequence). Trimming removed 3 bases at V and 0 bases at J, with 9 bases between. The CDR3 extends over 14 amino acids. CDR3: CASSIRGYSYEQYF. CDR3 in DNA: TGTGCCAGTAGTATTAGAGGGTACTCCTACGAGCAGTACTTC.

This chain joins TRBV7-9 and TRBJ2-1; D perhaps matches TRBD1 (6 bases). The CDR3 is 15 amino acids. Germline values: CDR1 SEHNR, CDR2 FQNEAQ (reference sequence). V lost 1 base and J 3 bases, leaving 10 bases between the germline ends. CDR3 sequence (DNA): TGTGCCAGCAGCTTAGAACAGGGTTTCTACAATGAGCAGTTCTTC. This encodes CASSLEQGFYNEQFF.

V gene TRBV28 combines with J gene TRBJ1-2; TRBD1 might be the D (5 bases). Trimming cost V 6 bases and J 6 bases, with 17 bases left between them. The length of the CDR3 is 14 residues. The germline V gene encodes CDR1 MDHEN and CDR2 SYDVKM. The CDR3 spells CASSPGPLVNGYTF. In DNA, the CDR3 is TGTGCCAGCAGCCCGGGACCCCTCGTTAATGGCTACACCTTC.

CDR3 region: CASSLAASTQYF. CDR3 DNA: TGTGCCAGCAGCCTGGCTGCTAGTACGCAGTACTTC. The chain carries TRBV5-6 and TRBJ2-7; D is unclear. Looked up from germline, CDR1 is SGHDT and CDR2 is YYEEEE. The CDR3 loop spans 12 amino acids. Trimming shortened V by 4 bases and J by 9 bases, and 14 bases separated the two germline ends. The variable domain in full, with the rest retrieved from reference TRBV5-6 and TRBJ2-7, is DAGVTQSPTHLIKTRGQQVTLRCSPKSGHDTVSWYQQALGQGPQFIFQYYEEEERQRGNFPDRFSGHQFPNYSSELNVNALLLGDSALYLCASSLAASTQYFGPGTRLTVT.

The CDR3 DNA reads as TGTGCCAGCGGACAGGGCATTGCCTACGAGCAGTACTTC. Translated, it gives CASGQGIAYEQYF. The J gene is TRBJ2-7, the V gene TRBV19, with 8 bases aligning to TRBD1. This CDR3 is built from 13 residues. Looked up from germline, CDR1 is LNHDA and CDR2 is SQIVND (reference sequence). The V and J ends lost 9 bases and 2 bases, in that order; junction bases with no gene match: 6.

Here the CDR3 reads CASSEGWTTSTDTQYF. In DNA form, the CDR3 reads TGTGCCAGCAGCGAGGGGTGGACAACTAGCACAGATACGCAGTATTTT. V usage is TRBV2 and J usage is TRBJ2-3, with D perhaps assigned TRBD1 or TRBD2 (5 bases each). V was pared by 6 bases and J by 0 bases, with 16 bases between. From germline, CDR1 is SNHLY and CDR2 FYNNEI. The CDR3 has 16 amino acids.

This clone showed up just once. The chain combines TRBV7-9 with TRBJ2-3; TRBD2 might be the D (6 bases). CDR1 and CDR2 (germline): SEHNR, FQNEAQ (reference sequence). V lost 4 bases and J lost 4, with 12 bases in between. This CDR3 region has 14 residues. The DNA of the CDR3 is TGTGCCAGCAGCTCGGGGACTGGCGCAGATACGCAGTATTTT. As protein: CASSSGTGADTQYF.

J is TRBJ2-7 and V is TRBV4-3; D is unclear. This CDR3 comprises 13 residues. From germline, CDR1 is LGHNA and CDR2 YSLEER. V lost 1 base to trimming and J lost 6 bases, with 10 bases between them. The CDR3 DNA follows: TGCGCCAGCAGCCAAGTAGGCGGTTTCGAGCAGTACTTC. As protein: CASSQVGGFEQYF.

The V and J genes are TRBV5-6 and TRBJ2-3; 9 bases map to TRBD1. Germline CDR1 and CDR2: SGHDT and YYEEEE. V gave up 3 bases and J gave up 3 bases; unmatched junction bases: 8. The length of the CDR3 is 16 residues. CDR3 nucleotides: TGTGCCAGCAGCTGGGTGGGACAGGGCTTGACAGATACGCAGTATTTT. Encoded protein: CASSWVGQGLTDTQYF. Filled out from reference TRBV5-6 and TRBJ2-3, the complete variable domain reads DAGVTQSPTHLIKTRGQQVTLRCSPKSGHDTVSWYQQALGQGPQFIFQYYEEEERQRGNFPDRFSGHQFPNYSSELNVNALLLGDSALYLCASSWVGQGLTDTQYFGPGTRLTVL.

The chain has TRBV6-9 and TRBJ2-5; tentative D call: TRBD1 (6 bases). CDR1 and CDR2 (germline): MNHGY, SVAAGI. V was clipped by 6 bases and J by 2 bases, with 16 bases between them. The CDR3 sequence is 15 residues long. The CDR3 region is CASRNYGTPQETQYF. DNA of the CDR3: TGTGCCAGCAGAAACTACGGGACACCTCAAGAGACCCAGTACTTC.